The 28 T cell receptor beta chains below come from one sample, sequenced in a study of identical twins (dated by TCRdb to about 2016). Libraries were built with 5' RACE. TCRdb shows the sequencer as Illumina HiSeq 2000. Through fastp at Q25 and MiXCR, TCRdb rebuilt clones from the public reads, retaining in-frame beta chains. All rows with the same CDR3 protein become a single entry with the most common DNA and genes. The sample data list about 660,000 distinct CDR3 sequences, and over 8.5% of these were observed just once. The ten largest clones represent more than 0.75% of the sample. The same data also contributed to another study, on yellow fever vaccine responses in identical twins.

The sample taken for sequencing was PBMCs. These receptors were collected from a woman aged 18 to 35 in good health.

This clonotype was observed at least ten times. The chain uses TRBV3-1 and TRBJ2-7, with D possibly matching TRBD2 (6 bases). Trimming stripped 0 bases from V and 3 bases from J, with 9 bases between. The CDR3 sequence is 14 residues long. In germline, CDR1 is LGHDT, CDR2 YNNKEL (reference sequence). The chain's CDR3 is CASSQDGGYYEQYF. CDR3 in DNA: TGTGCCAGCAGCCAAGATGGAGGGTACTACGAGCAGTACTTC.

This clonotype was observed a few times. The genes are TRBV7-2 and TRBJ2-5, with D perhaps TRBD1 (5 bases). This CDR3 contains 15 residues. Germline lookup yields CDR1 SGHTA and CDR2 FQGNSA. V lost 3 bases, J lost 1 base, and 12 bases lay in between. As DNA, the CDR3 is TGTGCCAGCAGCTTTGGTGGGGCAGGCCAAGAGACCCAGTACTTC. Translating it yields CASSFGGAGQETQYF.

This clonotype was seen only a few times. The genes are TRBV5-6 and TRBJ2-5; weak D call: TRBD1 (6 bases). Germline CDR1 SGHDT, CDR2 YYEEEE. With 3 bases removed from V and 0 bases from J, the gap between germline ends came to 12 bases. CDR3 size: 15 residues. The CDR3 region has the DNA TGTGCCAGCAGCTACAGCCGGGACAACCAAGAGACCCAGTACTTC. As protein: CASSYSRDNQETQYF.

This clonotype occurred many times. The chain joins TRBV29-1 to TRBJ1-4; D is undetermined. The germline CDR1 and CDR2 sequences are SQVTM and ANQGSEA. Trimming shortened V by 1 base and J by 5 bases, and 8 bases separated the two germline ends. The CDR3 runs to 13 residues. The CDR3 here is CSVEGYLNEKLFF. The CDR3 region has the DNA TGCAGCGTTGAAGGCTATTTAAATGAAAAACTGTTTTTT.

The V call is TRBV12-3 or TRBV12-4, the J call TRBJ2-5, with TRBD2 matching 11 bases. Trimming at V came to 6 bases and at J to 5 bases, leaving 8 bases not matched to a gene. The CDR3 runs 15 residues. The CDR3 sequence is CASRRGLAEWETQYF. The CDR3 DNA sequence: TGTGCCAGCAGAAGGGGACTAGCGGAGTGGGAGACCCAGTACTTC.

The chain uses TRBV19 and TRBJ2-7, with D possibly TRBD2 on 6 matching bases. The germline V gene encodes CDR1 LNHDA and CDR2 SQIVND (reference sequence). The CDR3 sequence is 14 residues long. V was shortened by 5 bases and J by 0 bases, with 11 bases between the two germline ends. The CDR3: CASSPRDFSYEQYF. As DNA, the CDR3 is TGTGCCAGTAGTCCCCGGGACTTCTCCTACGAGCAGTACTTC.

The table lists this clonotype with a few counts. The rearrangement uses TRBV12-3 or TRBV12-4 and TRBJ2-3; D gene ambiguous. Trimming took off 3 bases at V and 3 bases at J, with 10 bases between the two ends. The CDR3 is 14 residues long. The CDR3 DNA follows: TGTGCCAGCAGTTTCGGTCCTCCGACAGATACGCAGTATTTT. Translated, it gives CASSFGPPTDTQYF.

V usage is TRBV6-5 and J usage is TRBJ2-1; 11 bases map to TRBD2. This CDR3 has 17 residues. J was trimmed by 10 bases and V by 2 bases; bases with no gene match: 13. CDR1 MNHEY and CDR2 SVGAGI come from the germline V gene. The CDR3 region has the DNA TGTGCCAGCAGTTACCCCATAGCGGGAGGGTTTTGTGGGGAGCAGTTCTTC. Translating it yields CASSYPIAGGFCGEQFF.

At least ten counts were recorded for this clonotype. The gene calls are TRBV28 and TRBJ2-5; 8 nucleotides match TRBD1. Germline V lookup: CDR1 MDHEN, CDR2 SYDVKM. The CDR3 has 20 amino acids. V gave up 2 bases and J gave up 7 bases; unmatched junction bases: 24. The DNA for the CDR3 is TGTGCCAGCAGTTTAGTACTGGGCGGAGACAGGGGTACCGTTTTGGGGACCCAGTACTTC. Translated: CASSLVLGGDRGTVLGTQYF.

This clonotype has just a few counts. The chain joins TRBV7-2 to TRBJ2-1; no clear D gene. Trimming pared 1 base from V and 3 bases from J, leaving 7 bases between. The CDR3 contains 14 residues. Germline CDR1 and CDR2: SGHTA and FQGNSA. CDR3 sequence: CASSLDRIYNEQFF. In DNA form, the CDR3 reads TGTGCCAGCAGCTTAGATAGGATCTACAATGAGCAGTTCTTC.

This clonotype turned up a few times. V is TRBV11-2 and J is TRBJ2-5; TRBD2 is a possible D gene (5 bases). Germline CDR1 and CDR2: SGHAT and FQNNGV. The V end lost 3 bases, the J end lost 0 bases, and 11 bases lay between the germline ends. This CDR3 region has 15 residues. CDR3 sequence: CASSFAAAYQETQYF. The CDR3 nucleotides read TGTGCCAGCAGCTTTGCAGCGGCGTACCAAGAGACCCAGTACTTC.

This CDR3 reads CASSGQGMETQYF. The CDR3 nucleotides are TGTGCCAGCAGTGGACAGGGGATGGAGACCCAGTACTTC. This chain connects TRBV25-1 to TRBJ2-5; 8 nucleotides align to TRBD1. This CDR3 region has 13 residues. V lost 4 bases to trimming and J lost 5 bases; unmatched junction nucleotides: 3. Per germline, CDR1 MGHDK and CDR2 SYGVNS.

The chain recombines TRBV19 with TRBJ2-3; D gene uncertain. The germline V and J ends were trimmed by 3 bases and 2 bases, with 9 bases remaining between them. CDR3 length equals 14 residues. The germline V gene encodes CDR1 LNHDA and CDR2 SQIVND (reference sequence). The CDR3 nucleotides are TGTGCCAGTAGTATTCAAGGCTACACAGATACGCAGTATTTT. This encodes CASSIQGYTDTQYF. The full variable domain, with the rest looked up from reference TRBV19 and TRBJ2-3, is DGGITQSPKYLFRKEGQNVTLSCEQNLNHDAMYWYRQDPGQGLRLIYYSQIVNDFQKGDIAEGYSVSREKKESFPLTVTSAQKNPTAFYLCASSIQGYTDTQYFGPGTRLTVL.

The CDR3 bases are TGCGCCAGCAGCCAACGGGAGGACAGGGCCACCGGGGAGCTGTTTTTT. The encoded protein is CASSQREDRATGELFF. The chain couples TRBV4-1 to TRBJ2-2; D is perhaps TRBD1 (8 bases). V was pared by 2 bases and J by 4 bases, with 14 bases between. Per germline, CDR1 MGHRA and CDR2 YSYEKL. The CDR3 spans 16 residues.

The chain has TRBV6-5 and TRBJ1-5; D gene ambiguous. Trimming shortened V by 0 bases and J by 2 bases, and 5 bases separated the two germline ends. Germline V lookup: CDR1 MNHEY, CDR2 SVGAGI. The CDR3 is made up of 14 amino acids. The CDR3 DNA sequence: TGTGCCAGCAGTTACTCGGCAGGCAATCAGCCCCAGCATTTT. Protein sequence: CASSYSAGNQPQHF.

This chain links TRBV4-2 with TRBJ2-3; 11 nucleotides line up with TRBD1. The trim removed 5 bases at V and 3 bases at J, leaving 13 bases unmatched. The germline gives CDR1 LGHNA, CDR2 YNFKEQ. The CDR3 sequence is 18 residues long. For the CDR3, the DNA is TGTGCCAGCAGCGAAGGGACAGGGGGTTATCCGTATACAGATACGCAGTATTTT. Translation gives CASSEGTGGYPYTDTQYF.

The chain uses TRBV28 and TRBJ2-1, with D uncertain. The CDR3 totals 14 residues. The ends were cut back, 6 bases at V and 8 bases at J, with 17 bases in the middle. The V gene's germline CDR1 is MDHEN and CDR2 SYDVKM. CDR3 DNA: TGTGCCAGCAGAGAAAGGATCCCCATAGATGAGCAGTTCTTC. It specifies CASRERIPIDEQFF.

This clonotype was picked up a small number of times. The rearrangement links TRBV10-1 to TRBJ2-5; D perhaps matches TRBD2 (6 bases). This CDR3 comprises 15 residues. Deletions cut 0 bases from V and 5 bases from J, with 13 bases between. Germline CDR1 is WNHNN and CDR2 is SYGVQD (reference sequence). This CDR3 is CASSESTRGRETQYF. Written as DNA, the CDR3 is TGCGCCAGCAGTGAGTCTACACGGGGGAGGGAGACCCAGTACTTC.

The sample holds a few counts of this clonotype. The rearrangement links TRBV27 to TRBJ2-1, with D unresolved. The CDR3 runs to 18 residues. Germline V gene lookup returns CDR1 MNHEY and CDR2 SMNVEV (reference sequence). Between the trimmed V and J ends, which lost 5 bases and 0 bases, there was a span of 20 bases. CDR3 residues: CASSEIGAGLSSYNEQFF. The CDR3 DNA reads TGTGCCAGCAGTGAGATCGGAGCTGGTCTCAGCTCCTACAATGAGCAGTTCTTC.

Many counts were recorded for this clonotype. This sequence joins TRBV27 and TRBJ2-1; 9 bases agree with TRBD1. From germline, CDR1 is MNHEY and CDR2 SMNVEV (reference sequence). V lost 0 bases to trimming and J lost 13 bases; unmatched junction nucleotides: 4. The CDR3 runs to 13 residues. CDR3 amino acids: CASSLSGQGRQFF. The CDR3 DNA reads as TGTGCCAGCAGTTTATCCGGACAGGGGCGACAGTTCTTC.

In its sample, this clonotype was seen many times. V is TRBV20-1 and J is TRBJ2-7; D is ambiguous. This CDR3 region has 11 residues. CDR1 is DFQATT, CDR2 SNEGSKA, per germline (reference sequence). V was pared by 0 bases and J by 9 bases, with 9 bases between. CDR3 loop: CSARELGMQYF. CDR3 sequence (DNA): TGCAGTGCTAGAGAGTTGGGAATGCAGTACTTC.

This clonotype was recorded at least ten times. The chain is built from TRBV5-1 and TRBJ2-5; 13 bases align to TRBD2. The CDR3 runs 17 residues. Germline loops: CDR1 SGHRS, CDR2 YFSETQ. The ends lost 0 bases at V and 2 bases at J; junction bases unmatched: 4. The CDR3 here is CASSLDLGLAGQETQYF. CDR3 sequence (DNA): TGCGCCAGCAGCTTGGACCTGGGACTAGCGGGGCAAGAGACCCAGTACTTC.

The table lists this clonotype with many counts. The rearrangement links TRBV4-2 to TRBJ2-1; D possibly uses TRBD1 or TRBD2 (5 bases each). In germline, CDR1 is LGHNA, CDR2 YNFKEQ. The CDR3 consists of 15 residues. V lost 5 bases, J lost 0 bases, and 11 bases lay in between. CDR3 DNA sequence: TGTGCCAGCAGCTTTGGGACGGCCTCCTACAATGAGCAGTTCTTC. Its translation is CASSFGTASYNEQFF.

This clonotype showed up just a few times. The chain couples TRBV29-1 to TRBJ2-1; 12 bases align to TRBD2. Germline values: CDR1 SQVTM, CDR2 ANQGSEA. The CDR3 contains 18 residues. Unmatched junction bases numbered 11, after V lost 5 bases and J lost 0 bases. The chain's CDR3 is CSVTGLAGPELSYNEQFF. The CDR3 DNA reads as TGCAGCGTTACTGGACTAGCGGGGCCGGAACTCTCCTACAATGAGCAGTTCTTC.

V is TRBV29-1 and J is TRBJ2-3, with TRBD2 as a possible D gene (5 bases). Germline CDR1 SQVTM, CDR2 ANQGSEA. The CDR3 spans 15 residues. V was clipped by 6 bases and J by 1 base, with 17 bases between them. The DNA of the CDR3 is TGCAGCGTCACCACCGCCCGGACTGGCACAGATACGCAGTATTTT. This sequence encodes CSVTTARTGTDTQYF.

The gene calls are TRBV5-1 and TRBJ1-5; possible D gene TRBD1, 6 bases. There are 16 residues in the CDR3. Germline V gives CDR1 SGHRS, CDR2 YFSETQ. V was shortened by 0 bases and J by 2 bases, with 12 bases between the two germline ends. In nucleotides, the CDR3 is TGCGCCAGCAGCTTGGGCGCCAGGGGAGGCAATCAGCCCCAGCATTTT. It encodes CASSLGARGGNQPQHF. The full variable domain, its missing parts supplied by reference TRBV5-1 and TRBJ1-5, is KAGVTQTPRYLIKTRGQQVTLSCSPISGHRSVSWYQQTPGQGLQFLFEYFSETQRNKGNFPGRFSGRQFSNSRSEMNVSTLELGDSALYLCASSLGARGGNQPQHFGDGTRLSIL.

CDR3: CASSLEGWLAGNQPQHF. The CDR3 nucleotides read TGTGCCAGCAGCTTAGAAGGCTGGTTAGCGGGCAATCAGCCCCAGCATTTT. The chain has TRBV7-8 and TRBJ1-5; no firm D call. Germline V gene data show CDR1 as SGHVS and CDR2 as FQNEAQ. This CDR3 comprises 17 residues. Trimming took 1 base from V and 2 from J, leaving 15 bases between them.

This clonotype was seen at least ten times. This chain connects TRBV29-1 to TRBJ2-7; weak D call: TRBD2 (5 bases). Trimming took 7 bases from V and 3 from J, leaving 10 bases between them. CDR3 size: 11 residues. CDR1 SQVTM and CDR2 ANQGSEA come from the germline V gene. The DNA for the CDR3 is TGCAGCGGAGGACTGGACTACGAGCAGTACTTC. Amino acid sequence: CSGGLDYEQYF.